This T cell receptor (beta chain) appears in the sequencing data of a study of regulatory T cells in long-lasting Graves disease. Study-wide findings and caveats: Compared with new cases, persistent Graves' patients showed reduced TCR diversity. Favored usage of TRBV28, TRBJ1-2 and TRBJ2-5 was recorded in persistent disease.

Concerning this clonotype: Its specificity is unknown.

The sample's time point: persistent/refractory GD, antithyroid drugs over 5 years with positive TRAb. PBMC-extracted RNA yielded the TCR library. Patients all came to the study from an endocrinology department in Xi'an, China. The EDTA tubes were filled with roughly 10 milliliters of drawn peripheral blood. Between the trimmed V and J ends, which lost 6 bases and 0 bases, there was a span of 15 bases. CDR3 length: 15 residues. CDR1 and CDR2 (germline): MNHEY, SMNVEV (reference sequence). For TCR beta, libraries came from iRepertoire HTBI primers and Arm-PCR of CDR3 regions. TCRdb used MiXCR to reprocess the multiplex PCR reads, holding one entry per CDR3 protein. The sample comprises around 450,000 distinct CDR3 sequences, 20% to 25% of which are singletons, and 7% to 9% rests with the top ten.

V and J are TRBV27 and TRBJ2-7, with a weak D call TRBD2 (6 bases). This clonotype originated in a female donor with Graves disease. The sample in question was peripheral blood mononuclear cells (PBMCs), obtained when the disease was refractory, from a patient treated with antithyroid drugs. The CDR3 loop is CASSGWGESSYEQYF. For the CDR3, the DNA is TGTGCCAGCAGCGGATGGGGGGAGAGCTCCTACGAGCAGTACTTC.